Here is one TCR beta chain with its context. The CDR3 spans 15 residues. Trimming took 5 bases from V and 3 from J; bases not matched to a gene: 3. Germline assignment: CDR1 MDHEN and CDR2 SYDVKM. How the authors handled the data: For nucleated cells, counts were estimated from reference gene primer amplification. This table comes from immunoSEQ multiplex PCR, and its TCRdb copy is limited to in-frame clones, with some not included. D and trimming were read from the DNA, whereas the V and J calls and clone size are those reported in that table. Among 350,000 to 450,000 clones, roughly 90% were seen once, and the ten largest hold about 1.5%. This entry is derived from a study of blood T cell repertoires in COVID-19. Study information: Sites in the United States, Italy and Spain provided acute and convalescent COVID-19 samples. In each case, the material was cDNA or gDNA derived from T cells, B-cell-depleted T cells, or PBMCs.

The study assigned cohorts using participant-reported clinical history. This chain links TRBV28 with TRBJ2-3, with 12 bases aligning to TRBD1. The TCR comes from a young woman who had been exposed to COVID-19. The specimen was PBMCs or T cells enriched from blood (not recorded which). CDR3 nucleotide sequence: TGTGCCAGCAGTATGGGACAGGGGGCTACAGATACGCAGTATTTT. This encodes CASSMGQGATDTQYF.